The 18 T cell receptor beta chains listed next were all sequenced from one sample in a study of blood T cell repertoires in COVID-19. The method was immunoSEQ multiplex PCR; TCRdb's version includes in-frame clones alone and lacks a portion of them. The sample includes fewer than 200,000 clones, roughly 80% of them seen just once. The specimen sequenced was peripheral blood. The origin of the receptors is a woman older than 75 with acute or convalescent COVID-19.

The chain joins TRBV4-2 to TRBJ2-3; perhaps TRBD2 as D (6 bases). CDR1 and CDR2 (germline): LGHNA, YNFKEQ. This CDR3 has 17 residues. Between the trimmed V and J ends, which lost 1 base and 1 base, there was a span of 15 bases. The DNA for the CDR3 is TGTGCCAGCAGCCAAGCAGCAGCCGGGACTGGCACAGATACGCAGTATTTT. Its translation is CASSQAAAGTGTDTQYF.

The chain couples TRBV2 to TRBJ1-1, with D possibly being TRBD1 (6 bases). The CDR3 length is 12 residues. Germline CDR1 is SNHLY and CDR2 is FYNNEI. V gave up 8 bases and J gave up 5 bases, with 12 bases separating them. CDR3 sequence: CASGGRGTEAFF. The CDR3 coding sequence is TGTGCCAGCGGGGGAAGGGGGACTGAAGCTTTCTTT.

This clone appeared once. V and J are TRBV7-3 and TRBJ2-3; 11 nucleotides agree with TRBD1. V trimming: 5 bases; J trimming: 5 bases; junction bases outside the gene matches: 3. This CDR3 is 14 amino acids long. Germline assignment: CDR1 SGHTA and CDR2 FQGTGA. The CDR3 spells CASSPGTGGDTQYF. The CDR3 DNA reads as TGTGCCAGCAGCCCGGGGACAGGGGGAGATACGCAGTATTTT.

The CDR3 protein is CASSLVGTGLSLTEAFF. For the CDR3, the DNA is TGTGCCAGCAGCTTAGTGGGGACAGGGTTATCCTTGACTGAAGCTTTCTTT. The chain combines TRBV7-8 with TRBJ1-1, with 9 bases matching TRBD1. The CDR3 sequence is 17 residues long. The ends lost 1 base at V and 5 bases at J; junction bases unmatched: 11. Germline CDR1 and CDR2: SGHVS and FQNEAQ.

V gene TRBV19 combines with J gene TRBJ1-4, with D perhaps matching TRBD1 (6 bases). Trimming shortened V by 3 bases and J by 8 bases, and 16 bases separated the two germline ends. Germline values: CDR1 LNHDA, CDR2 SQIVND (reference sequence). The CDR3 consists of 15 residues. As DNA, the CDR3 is TGTGCCAGTAGTATTTCTCCAGGGGAACTGGAAAAACTGTTTTTT. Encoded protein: CASSISPGELEKLFF.

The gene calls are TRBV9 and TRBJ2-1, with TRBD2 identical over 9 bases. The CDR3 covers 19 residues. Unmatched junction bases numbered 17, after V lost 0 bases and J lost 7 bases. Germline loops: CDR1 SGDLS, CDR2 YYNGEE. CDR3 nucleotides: TGTGCCAGCAGCGTAGAGGCCCGCCGGGGCGGGAGGGCCCGGAATGAGCAGTTCTTC. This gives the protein CASSVEARRGGRARNEQFF.

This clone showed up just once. The CDR3 DNA is TGTGCCTGGAGTAGAGCGGACCCAGCCCTCAATGAGCAGTTCTTC. Protein product: CAWSRADPALNEQFF. V is TRBV30 and J is TRBJ2-1; possible D gene TRBD2, 5 bases. Germline V lookup: CDR1 GTSNPN, CDR2 SVGIG (reference sequence). This CDR3 contains 15 residues. Trimming cost V 2 bases and J 6 bases, with 17 bases left between them.

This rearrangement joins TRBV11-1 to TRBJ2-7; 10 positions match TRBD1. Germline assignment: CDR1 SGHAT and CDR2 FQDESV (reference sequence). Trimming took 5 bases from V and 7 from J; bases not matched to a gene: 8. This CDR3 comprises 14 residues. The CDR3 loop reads CASSMRQGAGEQYF. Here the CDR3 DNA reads TGTGCCAGCAGCATGCGACAGGGGGCGGGGGAGCAGTACTTC.

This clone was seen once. The CDR3 DNA reads TGTGCCATCAGTGAGGGACACCGGGATCAGCCCCAGCATTTT. Translated, it gives CAISEGHRDQPQHF. The chain carries TRBV10-3 and TRBJ1-5; D is possibly TRBD1 (5 bases). The CDR3 spans 14 residues. The V gene's germline CDR1 is ENHRY and CDR2 SYGVKD. V was shortened by 2 bases and J by 5 bases, with 10 bases between the two germline ends.

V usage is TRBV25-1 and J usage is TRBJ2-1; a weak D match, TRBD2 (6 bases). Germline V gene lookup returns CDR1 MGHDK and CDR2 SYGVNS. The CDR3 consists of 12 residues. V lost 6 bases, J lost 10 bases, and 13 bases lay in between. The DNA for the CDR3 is TGTGCCAGCAGGGGACTTCCCACCGAGCAGTTCTTC. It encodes CASRGLPTEQFF.

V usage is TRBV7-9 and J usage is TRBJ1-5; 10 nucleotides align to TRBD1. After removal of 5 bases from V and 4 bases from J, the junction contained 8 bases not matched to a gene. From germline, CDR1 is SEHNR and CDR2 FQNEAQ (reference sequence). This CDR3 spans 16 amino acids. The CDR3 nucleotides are TGTGCCAGCAGCGCAACGCCGGGACAGGGGAATCAGCCCCAGCATTTT. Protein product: CASSATPGQGNQPQHF.

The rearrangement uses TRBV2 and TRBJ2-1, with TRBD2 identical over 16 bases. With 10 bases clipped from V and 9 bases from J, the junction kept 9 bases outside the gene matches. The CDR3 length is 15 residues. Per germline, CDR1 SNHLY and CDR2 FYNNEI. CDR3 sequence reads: CAIPRGTSGGAEQFF. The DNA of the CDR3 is TGTGCCATCCCCCGAGGGACTAGCGGGGGGGCTGAGCAGTTCTTC.

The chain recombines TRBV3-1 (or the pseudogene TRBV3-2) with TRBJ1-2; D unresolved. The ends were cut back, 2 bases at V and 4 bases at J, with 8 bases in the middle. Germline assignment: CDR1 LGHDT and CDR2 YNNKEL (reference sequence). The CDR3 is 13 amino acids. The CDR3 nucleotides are TGTGCCAGCAGCCAATCGGAGGTCTATGGCTACACCTTC. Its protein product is CASSQSEVYGYTF.

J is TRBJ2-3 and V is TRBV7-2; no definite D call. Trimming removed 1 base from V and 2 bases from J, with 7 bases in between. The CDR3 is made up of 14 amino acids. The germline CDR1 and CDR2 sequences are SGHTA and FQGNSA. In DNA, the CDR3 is TGTGCCAGCAGCTTAGAACTTGCCACAGATACGCAGTATTTT. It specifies CASSLELATDTQYF. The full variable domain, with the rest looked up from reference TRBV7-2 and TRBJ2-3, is GAGVSQSPSNKVTEKGKDVELRCDPISGHTALYWYRQSLGQGLEFLIYFQGNSAPDKSGLPSDRFSAERTGGSVSTLTIQRTQQEDSAVYLCASSLELATDTQYFGPGTRLTVL.

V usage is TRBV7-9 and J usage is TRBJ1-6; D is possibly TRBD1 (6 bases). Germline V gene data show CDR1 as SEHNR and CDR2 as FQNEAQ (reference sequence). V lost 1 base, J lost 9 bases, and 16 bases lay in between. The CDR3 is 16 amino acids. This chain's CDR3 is CASSLVRTAPFSPLHF. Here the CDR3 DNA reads TGTGCCAGCAGCTTAGTTCGGACAGCTCCTTTTTCACCCCTCCACTTT. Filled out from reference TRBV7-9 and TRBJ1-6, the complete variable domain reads DTGVSQNPRHKITKRGQNVTFRCDPISEHNRLYWYRQTLGQGPEFLTYFQNEAQLEKSRLLSDRFSAERPKGSFSTLEIQRTEQGDSAMYLCASSLVRTAPFSPLHFGNGTRLTVT.

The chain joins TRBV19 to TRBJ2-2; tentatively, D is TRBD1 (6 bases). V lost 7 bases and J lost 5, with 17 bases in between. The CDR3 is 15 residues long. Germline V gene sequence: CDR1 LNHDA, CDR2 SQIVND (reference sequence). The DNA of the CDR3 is TGTGCCAGTAAGGAGAACCGACAGGAAACCGGGGAGCTGTTTTTT. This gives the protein CASKENRQETGELFF. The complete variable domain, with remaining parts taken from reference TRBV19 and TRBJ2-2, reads DGGITQSPKYLFRKEGQNVTLSCEQNLNHDAMYWYRQDPGQGLRLIYYSQIVNDFQKGDIAEGYSVSREKKESFPLTVTSAQKNPTAFYLCASKENRQETGELFFGEGSRLTVL.

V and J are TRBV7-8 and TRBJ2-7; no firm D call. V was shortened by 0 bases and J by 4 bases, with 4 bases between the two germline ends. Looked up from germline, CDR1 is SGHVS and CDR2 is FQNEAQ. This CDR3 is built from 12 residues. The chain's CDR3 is CASSLAAYEQYF. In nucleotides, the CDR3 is TGTGCCAGCAGCTTAGCAGCTTACGAGCAGTACTTC. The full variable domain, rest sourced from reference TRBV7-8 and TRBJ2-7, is GAGVSQSPRYKVAKRGQDVALRCDPISGHVSLFWYQQALGQGPEFLTYFQNEAQLDKSGLPSDRFFAERPEGSVSTLKIQRTQQEDSAVYLCASSLAAYEQYFGPGTRLTVT.

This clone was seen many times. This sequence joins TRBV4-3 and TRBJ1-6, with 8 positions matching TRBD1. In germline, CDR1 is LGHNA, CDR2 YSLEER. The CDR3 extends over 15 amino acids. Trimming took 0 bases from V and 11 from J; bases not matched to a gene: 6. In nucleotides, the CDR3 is TGCGCCAGCAGCCAAGATCGGACAGGGAGAGCACCCCTCCACTTT. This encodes CASSQDRTGRAPLHF.